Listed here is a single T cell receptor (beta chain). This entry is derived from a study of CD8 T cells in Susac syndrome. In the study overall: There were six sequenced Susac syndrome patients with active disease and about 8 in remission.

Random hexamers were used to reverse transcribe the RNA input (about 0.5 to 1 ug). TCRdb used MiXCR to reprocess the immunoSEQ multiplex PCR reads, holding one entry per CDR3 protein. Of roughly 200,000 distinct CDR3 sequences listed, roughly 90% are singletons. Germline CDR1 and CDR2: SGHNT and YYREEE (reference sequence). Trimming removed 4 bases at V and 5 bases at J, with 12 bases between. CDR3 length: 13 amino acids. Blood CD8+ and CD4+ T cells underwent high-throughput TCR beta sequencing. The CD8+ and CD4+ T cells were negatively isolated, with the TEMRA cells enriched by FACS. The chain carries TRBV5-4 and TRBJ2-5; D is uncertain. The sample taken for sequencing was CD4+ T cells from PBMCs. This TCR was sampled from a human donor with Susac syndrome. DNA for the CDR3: TGTGCCAGCAGCACAAGTACGAGGGAGACCCAGTACTTC. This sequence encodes CASSTSTRETQYF.